The clone carrying this T cell receptor (beta chain) was picked up one time. As yet, its antigen is unknown. The sample comes from a study of shared clonotypes between healthy human individuals. Study results and limitations: Despite large depth, rarefaction showed incomplete sorted-subset sequencing.

V was clipped by 3 bases and J by 3 bases; unmatched bases: 1. CDR3 length equals 14 residues. Per the germline V gene, CDR1 is SGHVS and CDR2 is FNYEAQ. TCRdb's copy holds only in-frame clones and misses some; the assay was immunoSEQ multiplex PCR. The sample shows over 1.5 million clones, 95% to 99% of them seen only once. The chain links TRBV7-6 to TRBJ2-5, with TRBD1 identical over 10 bases. The specimen sequenced was naive CD4+ T cells sorted from blood. Subset noted: CD45RA+ positively selected. This clonotype originated in a young man in good health. CDR3 in amino acids: CASSFGTGEETQYF. In DNA, the CDR3 is TGTGCCAGCAGCTTCGGGACAGGGGAAGAGACCCAGTACTTC.